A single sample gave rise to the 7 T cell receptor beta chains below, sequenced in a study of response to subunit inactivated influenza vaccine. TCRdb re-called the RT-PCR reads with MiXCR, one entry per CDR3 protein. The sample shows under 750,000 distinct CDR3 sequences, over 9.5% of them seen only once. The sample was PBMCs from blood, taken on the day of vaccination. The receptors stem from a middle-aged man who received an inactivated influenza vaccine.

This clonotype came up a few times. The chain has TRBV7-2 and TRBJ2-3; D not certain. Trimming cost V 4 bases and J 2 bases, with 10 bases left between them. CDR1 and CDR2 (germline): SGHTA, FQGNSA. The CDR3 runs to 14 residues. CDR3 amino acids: CASSSRYHTDTQYF. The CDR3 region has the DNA TGTGCCAGCAGCTCTAGGTACCACACAGATACGCAGTATTTT.

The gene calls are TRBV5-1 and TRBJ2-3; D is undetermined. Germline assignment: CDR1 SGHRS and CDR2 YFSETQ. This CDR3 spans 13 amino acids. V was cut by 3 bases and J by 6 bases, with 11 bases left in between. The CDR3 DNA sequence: TGCGCCAGCAGCTCCCACTCACGGGATACGCAGTATTTT. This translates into CASSSHSRDTQYF.

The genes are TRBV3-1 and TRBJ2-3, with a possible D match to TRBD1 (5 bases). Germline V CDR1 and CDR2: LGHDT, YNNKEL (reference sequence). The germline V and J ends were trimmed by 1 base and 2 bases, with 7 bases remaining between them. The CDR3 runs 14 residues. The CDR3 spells CASSQVTDTDTQYF. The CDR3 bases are TGTGCCAGCAGCCAAGTGACAGACACAGATACGCAGTATTTT.

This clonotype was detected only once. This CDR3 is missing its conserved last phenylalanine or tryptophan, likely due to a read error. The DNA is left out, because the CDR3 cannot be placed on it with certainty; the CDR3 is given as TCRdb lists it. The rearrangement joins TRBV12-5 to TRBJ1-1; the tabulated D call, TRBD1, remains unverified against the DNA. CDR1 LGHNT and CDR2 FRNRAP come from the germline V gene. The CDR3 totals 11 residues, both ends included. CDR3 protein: CARTRRGPPPR.

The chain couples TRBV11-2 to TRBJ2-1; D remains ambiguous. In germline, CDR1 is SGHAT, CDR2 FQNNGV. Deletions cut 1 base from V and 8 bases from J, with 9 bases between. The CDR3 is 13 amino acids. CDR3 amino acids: CASSLGPQYEQFF. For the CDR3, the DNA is TGTGCCAGCAGCTTAGGTCCTCAGTATGAGCAGTTCTTC.

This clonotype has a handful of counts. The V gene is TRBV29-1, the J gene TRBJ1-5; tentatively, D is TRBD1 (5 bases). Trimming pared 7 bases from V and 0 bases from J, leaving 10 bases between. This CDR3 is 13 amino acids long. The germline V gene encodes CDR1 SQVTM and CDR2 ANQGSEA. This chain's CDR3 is CSARENSNQPQHF. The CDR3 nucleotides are TGCAGCGCCAGGGAAAATAGCAATCAGCCCCAGCATTTT.

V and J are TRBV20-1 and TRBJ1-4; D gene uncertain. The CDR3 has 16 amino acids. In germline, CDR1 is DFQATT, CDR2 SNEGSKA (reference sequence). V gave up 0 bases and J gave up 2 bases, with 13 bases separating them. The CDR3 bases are TGCAGTGCTAGAGATCGGCCAGGTTACACTAATGAAAAACTGTTTTTT. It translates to CSARDRPGYTNEKLFF.